The sequence of this TCR beta chain was determined in a study of T cell repertoires in cytomegalovirus infection. Turning to the study itself: Use of recently identified HLA-C-restricted and well-studied HLA-B-restricted CMV epitopes was part of the study. Public signatures in TCR beta pointed to CMV infection and matching HLA type. Study-wide points: It was HLA-C-restricted CMV-specific TCR beta clonotypes that dominated the response ex vivo. There were carriers of CMV plus the relevant HLA, and cumulative public TCR beta family frequency identified them.

The CDR3 extends over 14 amino acids. Germline V gene data show CDR1 as SQVTM and CDR2 as ANQGSEA. V dropped 1 base and J dropped 10; count of bases not matched to a gene: 7. Each CDR3 protein gets one entry after TCRdb re-called the reads with MiXCR. The repertoire holds about 900,000 distinct CDR3 sequences, with roughly 31% as singletons. With regard to this clonotype: Its target is unknown.

The gene calls are TRBV29-1 and TRBJ2-1; 10 bases map to TRBD1. This clonotype was sampled from a human donor in good health (CMV status not recorded). Some clones in this sample may be carry-over from other donors' samples. The specimen comprised cultured CD8+ T cells from PBMCs, sampled from culture after CMV antigen stimulation. This CDR3 is CSVEGTGGTREQFF. CDR3 coding DNA: TGCAGCGTTGAAGGGACAGGGGGGACCCGGGAGCAGTTCTTC.